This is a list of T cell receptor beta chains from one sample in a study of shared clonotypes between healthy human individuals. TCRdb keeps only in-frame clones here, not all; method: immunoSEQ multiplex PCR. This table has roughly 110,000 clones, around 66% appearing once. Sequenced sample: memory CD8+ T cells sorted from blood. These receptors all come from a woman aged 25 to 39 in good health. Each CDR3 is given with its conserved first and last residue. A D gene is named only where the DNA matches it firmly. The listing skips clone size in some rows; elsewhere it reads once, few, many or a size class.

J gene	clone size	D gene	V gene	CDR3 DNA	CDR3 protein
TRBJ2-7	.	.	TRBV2	TGTGCCAGCAGACGGGACGCCGGGGACTCCTACGAGCAGTACTTC	CASRRDAGDSYEQYF
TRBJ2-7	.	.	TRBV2	TGTGCCAGCAGTGAAGGCCCGGGGAGCTCCTACGAGCAGTACTTC	CASSEGPGSSYEQYF
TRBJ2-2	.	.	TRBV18	TGTGCCAGCTCACCAGAACAGGATCTCACCGGGGAGCTGTTTTTT	CASSPEQDLTGELFF
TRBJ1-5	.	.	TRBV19	TGTGCCAGTAGTATTGCTGCACAGCCCCAGCATTTT	CASSIAAQPQHF
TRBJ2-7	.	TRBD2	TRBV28	TGTGCCAGCAGTTTAACTAGGGACAGAGTAGCGGGAGCTATCTCCTACGAGCAGTACTTC	CASSLTRDRVAGAISYEQYF
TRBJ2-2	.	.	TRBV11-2	TGTGCCAGCAGCTGGCGGGCAGGGTTGGGCACCGGGGAGCTGTTTTTT	CASSWRAGLGTGELFF
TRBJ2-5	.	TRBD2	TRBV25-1	TGTGCCAGCCACGGGGCGGGAGGGCCGGAAGAGACCCAGTACTTC	CASHGAGGPEETQYF
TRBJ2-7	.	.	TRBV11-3	TGTGCCAGCAGCTTAGGGACAACCGTCTACGAGCAGTACTTC	CASSLGTTVYEQYF
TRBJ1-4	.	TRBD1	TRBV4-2	TGTGCCAGCAGCCTACTGGACAGGGAGGCAACTAATGAAAAACTGTTTTTT	CASSLLDREATNEKLFF
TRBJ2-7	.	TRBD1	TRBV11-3	TGTGCCAGCAGCACCCGGTGGACAGGGGCAGGAGTCTACGAGCAGTACTTC	CASSTRWTGAGVYEQYF
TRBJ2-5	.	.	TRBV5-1	TGCGCCAGCCTCTTGGAGACCCAGTACTTC	CASLLETQYF
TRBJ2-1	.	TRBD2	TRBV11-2	TGTGCCAGCAGCTTAGTCGTAAGGCCTAGCGGCCGAGGTCTCCCCCAGTTCTTC	CASSLVVRPSGRGLPQFF
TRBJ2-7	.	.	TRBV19	TGTGCCAGTAGTATAGCGGATAACTACGAGCAGTACTTC	CASSIADNYEQYF
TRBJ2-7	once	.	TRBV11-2	TGTGCCAGCAGCTTAGGCCTTGCTTCCTACGAGCAGTACTTC	CASSLGLASYEQYF
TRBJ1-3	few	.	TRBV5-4	TGTGCCAGCAGCTTTATGGGAGGGGTAATGGGAAACACCATATATTTT	CASSFMGGVMGNTIYF
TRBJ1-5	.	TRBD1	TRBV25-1	TGTGCCAGCAGTCCAGAATGGGTGACAGGGGACAATCAGCCCCAGCATTTT	CASSPEWVTGDNQPQHF
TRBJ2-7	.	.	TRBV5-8	TGTGCCAGCAGCTTAGGGAGAAGATCCTACGAGCAGTACTTC	CASSLGRRSYEQYF
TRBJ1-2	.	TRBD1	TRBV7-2	TGTGCCAGCAGCGGGTTATTGGGACAGATCTATGGCTACACCTTC	CASSGLLGQIYGYTF
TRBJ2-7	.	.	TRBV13	TGTGCCAGCAGCCCCTCTCACGAGCAGTACTTC	CASSPSHEQYF
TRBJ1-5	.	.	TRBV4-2	TGTGCCAGCAGCCAAGTCAGGGGAGGGCAGCCCCAGCATTTT	CASSQVRGGQPQHF
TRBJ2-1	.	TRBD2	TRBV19	TGTGCCAGTAGGTTTAGGGGAGGGTCTGAGAATGAGCAGTTCTTC	CASRFRGGSENEQFF
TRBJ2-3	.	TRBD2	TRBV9	TGTGCCAGCAGCGTAGTAGGGACTAGCGTCACAGATACGCAGTATTTT	CASSVVGTSVTDTQYF
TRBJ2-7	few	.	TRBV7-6	TGTGCCAGCAGCTTAGCGGGCGGACCCTACGAGCAGTACTTC	CASSLAGGPYEQYF
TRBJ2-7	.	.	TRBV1	TGCACCAGCAGCCACCCCGGGACTAGCGGGATGTGGTGGCAGTACTTC	CTSSHPGTSGMWWQYF
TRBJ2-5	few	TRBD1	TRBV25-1	TGTGCCAGCAGTGGACCCCGGACAGGGGCGAAAGAGACCCAGTACTTC	CASSGPRTGAKETQYF
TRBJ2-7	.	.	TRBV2	TGTGCCAGCAGTGATTGGAAGGGTATGCACTACGAGCAGTACTTC	CASSDWKGMHYEQYF
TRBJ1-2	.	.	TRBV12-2	TGTGCAAGTCGCCTTACGTCGAGGGTGGAGGAAGCTAACTATGGCTACACCTTC	CASRLTSRVEEANYGYTF
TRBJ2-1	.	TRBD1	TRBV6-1	TGTGCCAGTGGACAGGGGGCCGAGCAGTTCTTC	CASGQGAEQFF
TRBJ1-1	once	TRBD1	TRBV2	TGTGCCAGATGGACAGGGGCTAACACTGAAGCTTTCTTT	CARWTGANTEAFF
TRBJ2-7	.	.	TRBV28	TGTGCCAGCAGCTTTACCCGGACTATCCTGAGTTACGAGCAGTACTTC	CASSFTRTILSYEQYF
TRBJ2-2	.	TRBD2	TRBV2	TGTGCCAGCATAGCGGGAGCTAACACCGGGGAGCTGTTTTTT	CASIAGANTGELFF
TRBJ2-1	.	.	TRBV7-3	TGTGCCAGCAGCTATGGCCCCCGGGGGTGGAATGAGCAGTTCTTC	CASSYGPRGWNEQFF
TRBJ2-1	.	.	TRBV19	TGTGCCAGTAGTATCGCGCTGAGCTCCTACAATGAGCAGTTCTTC	CASSIALSSYNEQFF
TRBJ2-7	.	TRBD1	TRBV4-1	TGCGCCAGCAGCCAAACCAGACAGGGGGCCATCGACGAGCAGTACTTC	CASSQTRQGAIDEQYF
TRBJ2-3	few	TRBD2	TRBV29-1	TGCAGCGAATGGGGGGGGTCAGATACGCAGTATTTT	CSEWGGSDTQYF
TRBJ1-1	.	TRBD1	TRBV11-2	TGTGCCAGCAGCCTGAACTACCGGGACAGGGGGTCTGAAGCTTTCTTT	CASSLNYRDRGSEAFF
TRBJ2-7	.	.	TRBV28	TGTGCCAGCAGTCCCCTCGACAGCTACGAGCAGTACTTC	CASSPLDSYEQYF
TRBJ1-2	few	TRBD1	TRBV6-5	TGTGCCAGCAGACGACAGGGGCGCGGCTACACCTTC	CASRRQGRGYTF
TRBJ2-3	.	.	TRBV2	TGTGCCAGCAAAGGGACGGGGTTAGGCACAGATACGCAGTATTTT	CASKGTGLGTDTQYF
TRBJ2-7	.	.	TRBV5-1	TGCGCCAGCAGCTTCGGTCCCCTCGCCTCCTACGAGCAGTACTTC	CASSFGPLASYEQYF
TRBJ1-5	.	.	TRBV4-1	TGCGCCAGCAGCCAAGATTCAGGGTTGAATCAGCCCCAGCATTTT	CASSQDSGLNQPQHF
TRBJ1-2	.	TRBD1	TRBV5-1	TGCGCCAGCAGCCTTAGACAGGGAGGACATGGCTACACCTTC	CASSLRQGGHGYTF
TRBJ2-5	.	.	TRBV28	TGTGCCAGCAGTTTAGGGGCGGGACAGGAGACCCAGTACTTC	CASSLGAGQETQYF
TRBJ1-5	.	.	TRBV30	TGTGCCTGGGGGGACGGCCGGACCCAGCATTTT	CAWGDGRTQHF
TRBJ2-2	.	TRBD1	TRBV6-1	TGTGCCAGCAGTAACAGGGGGCGAACCGGGGAGCTGTTTTTT	CASSNRGRTGELFF
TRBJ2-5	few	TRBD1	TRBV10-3	TGTGCCATCAGTGAAGAAAACAGGGGAGAGACCCAGTACTTC	CAISEENRGETQYF
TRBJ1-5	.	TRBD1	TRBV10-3	TGTGCCAGCAGTGAGGGACAGGGTTCACCCCAGCCCCAGCATTTT	CASSEGQGSPQPQHF
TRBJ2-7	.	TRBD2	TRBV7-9	TGTGCCAGCAGCTTAGAGGCGGGAGGAGATGAGCAGTACTTC	CASSLEAGGDEQYF